Listed below are T cell receptor beta chains from one sample, sequenced in a study of CD8 T cells in ankylosing spondylitis. TCRdb redid the calling of the 5' RACE reads with MiXCR, one entry per CDR3 protein. The sample consists of about 450,000 distinct CDR3 sequences, 25% to 30% of them appearing once. The sequenced sample was blood, either unsorted or a sorted T cell fraction (not recorded which). The receptor set was obtained from a male donor with ankylosing spondylitis. Each CDR3 is given with its conserved first and last residue. The D gene is left open where the match is weak. Only part of the rows carry a size: once, few, many, or a class if the clone is expanded.

D	V	J	size	DNA	CDR3
NA	TRBV20-1	TRBJ1-2	NA	TGCAGTGCTAGAGATCAGAAGACCGGATATGGCTACACCTTC	CSARDQKTGYGYTF
NA	TRBV25-1	TRBJ2-3	few	TGTGCCAGCAGCGGATGGGGCACAGGAGAGGAAGATACGCAGTATTTT	CASSGWGTGEEDTQYF
TRBD1	TRBV12-3/TRBV12-4	TRBJ1-2	few	TGTGCCAGCAGTTTAGGGGACAGGGGTAACTACACCTTC	CASSLGDRGNYTF
TRBD2	TRBV5-1	TRBJ2-3	few	TGCGCCAGCAGCCCCGGAGGTAGCGGGAGGGTCACAGATACGCAGTATTTT	CASSPGGSGRVTDTQYF
TRBD2	TRBV4-2	TRBJ2-1	few	TGTGCCAGCAGCCCCCCTGAGCGGGAGACAGTTGAGCAGTTCTTC	CASSPPERETVEQFF
NA	TRBV29-1	TRBJ2-1	NA	TGCAGCTTGGCGAGGGTAGCGGATTACAATGAGCAGTTCTTC	CSLARVADYNEQFF
TRBD1	TRBV12-3/TRBV12-4	TRBJ2-2	NA	TGTGCCAGCAGAGGGACAGAACACACCGGGGAGCTGTTTTTT	CASRGTEHTGELFF
TRBD2	TRBV7-8	TRBJ2-1	few	TGTGCCAGCAGCTTATTGCGGGAGACGGCTAATGAGCAGTTCTTC	CASSLLRETANEQFF
NA	TRBV7-9	TRBJ2-3	few	TGTGCCAGCAGTTTGGGTCCCGCGTATAGCACAGATACGCAGTATTTT	CASSLGPAYSTDTQYF
TRBD2	TRBV6-5	TRBJ2-1	once	TGTGCCAGCAGTTATTGGCGAGCGGGAGGGCCAGGTAATGAGCAGTTCTTC	CASSYWRAGGPGNEQFF
TRBD2	TRBV20-1	TRBJ2-3	few	TGCAGTGCCCATACAGGGGTTCGACTAGCGGGAACAGATACGCAGTATTTT	CSAHTGVRLAGTDTQYF
NA	TRBV7-9	TRBJ1-2	NA	TGTGCCAGCAGCCCAAGCTCTAACTATGGCTACACCTTC	CASSPSSNYGYTF
NA	TRBV19	TRBJ1-4	few	TGTGCCAGTAGCTTGCAAAGTGGGAGTCGGAAACTGTTTTTT	CASSLQSGSRKLFF
TRBD2	TRBV7-8	TRBJ2-1	many	TGTGCCAGCAGCGAGACTAGCGGGAGAGCCTACAATGAGCAGTTCTTC	CASSETSGRAYNEQFF
TRBD1	TRBV2	TRBJ2-7	NA	TGTGCCAGCAAGGGGCAGGGGGCCGGGGAGCAGTACTTC	CASKGQGAGEQYF
TRBD2	TRBV12-3/TRBV12-4	TRBJ2-1	many	TGTGCCAGCAGTTTAAGTCTAGCGGGGTACAATGAGCAGTTCTTC	CASSLSLAGYNEQFF
NA	TRBV5-1	TRBJ1-1	NA	TGCGCCAGCAGCTGGGGAGTGAGCTTCACTGAAGCTTTCTTT	CASSWGVSFTEAFF
NA	TRBV7-2	TRBJ1-5	NA	TGTGCCAGCAGCTTAGTCTCTTATAGCAATCAGCCCCAGCATTTT	CASSLVSYSNQPQHF